This T cell receptor (beta chain) was captured by sequencing in a study of T-cell reconstitution after alpha-beta-depleted transplantation in children. This CDR3 spans 13 amino acids. CDR1 is SGHTA, CDR2 FQGTGA, per germline. Trimming cost V 1 base and J 5 bases, with 8 bases left between them. This clonotype was observed many times. Unique molecular identifiers were incorporated into the prepared TCRbeta library. TCRdb called the PCR reads again in MiXCR, with one record for every CDR3 protein. The sample carries 200,000 or so distinct CDR3 sequences, around 7% recorded once. This receptor was identified in a boy under 10 years old with acute lymphoblastic leukemia, due to receive a stem cell transplant. V is TRBV7-3 and J is TRBJ2-5, with D possibly being TRBD1 (5 bases). The sequences come from PBMCs, collected before TCRalphabeta/CD19-depleted stem cell transplant. The CDR3 nucleotides read TGTGCCAGCAGCTTAAAACAGGATGAGACCCAGTACTTC. Its protein is CASSLKQDETQYF.